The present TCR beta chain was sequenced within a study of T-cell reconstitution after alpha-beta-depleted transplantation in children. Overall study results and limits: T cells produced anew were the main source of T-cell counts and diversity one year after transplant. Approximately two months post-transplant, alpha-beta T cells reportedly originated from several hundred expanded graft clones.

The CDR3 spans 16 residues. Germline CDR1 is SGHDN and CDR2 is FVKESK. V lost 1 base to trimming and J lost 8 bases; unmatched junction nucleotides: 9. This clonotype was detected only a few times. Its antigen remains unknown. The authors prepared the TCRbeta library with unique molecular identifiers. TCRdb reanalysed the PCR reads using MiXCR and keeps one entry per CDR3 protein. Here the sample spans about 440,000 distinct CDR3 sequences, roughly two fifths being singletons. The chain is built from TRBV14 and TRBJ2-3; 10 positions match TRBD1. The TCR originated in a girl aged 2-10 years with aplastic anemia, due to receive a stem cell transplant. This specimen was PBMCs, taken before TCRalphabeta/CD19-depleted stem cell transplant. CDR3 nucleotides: TGTGCCAGCAGCCAAGGAGGACAGGGGGTATTCGGTACGCAGTATTTT. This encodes CASSQGGQGVFGTQYF.